These 19 T cell receptor beta chains came from one sample sequenced in a study of OX40 agonist ivuxolimab in advanced cancers. Profiling relied on immunoSEQ multiplex PCR, and the TCRdb table lists in-frame clones only, not all of them. The repertoire holds 40,000 to 55,000 clones, with about four fifths as singletons. The sequences come from CD4+ or CD8+ T cells sorted from blood, collected in a trial of the OX40 agonist ivuxolimab. Receptor source: an adult with an advanced solid tumor such as melanoma, head and neck, liver or kidney cancer.

This clone came up once. V and J are TRBV11-2 and TRBJ2-1; possibly TRBD2 for D (6 bases). This CDR3 comprises 17 residues. V lost 0 bases and J lost 4, with 16 bases in between. The germline gives CDR1 SGHAT, CDR2 FQNNGV. CDR3 bases: TGTGCCAGCAGCTTAGAGGGGTTAGCGGTAGCATACAATGAGCAGTTCTTC. Translated: CASSLEGLAVAYNEQFF.

The V and J genes are TRBV5-8 and TRBJ2-1, with D possibly being TRBD1 (6 bases). This CDR3 contains 16 residues. CDR1 is SGHTS, CDR2 YDEGEE, per germline. Trimming took off 4 bases at V and 7 bases at J, with 21 bases between the two ends. CDR3 in amino acids: CASSPRSTGSVNEQFF. CDR3 nucleotide sequence: TGTGCCAGCAGCCCCCGGTCCACAGGGTCGGTTAATGAGCAGTTCTTC.

J is TRBJ2-3 and V is TRBV28; the D is unclear. The CDR3 extends over 12 amino acids. Germline V gene data show CDR1 as MDHEN and CDR2 as SYDVKM. Trimming took 6 bases from V and 7 from J, leaving 11 bases between them. This CDR3 reads CASSPQSHTQYF. CDR3 sequence (DNA): TGTGCCAGCAGCCCGCAGTCACATACGCAGTATTTT.

The V call is TRBV30, the J call TRBJ2-3; D unclear. Germline CDR1 and CDR2: GTSNPN and SVGIG (reference sequence). V lost 0 bases and J 5 bases, leaving 6 bases between the germline ends. The CDR3 runs to 12 residues. The CDR3 DNA sequence: TGTGCCTGGAGTGTAGTTCTAGATACGCAGTATTTT. Its translation: CAWSVVLDTQYF.

This clone was counted once. The V gene is TRBV27, the J gene TRBJ1-5; 10 positions match TRBD1. This CDR3 is 17 amino acids long. Trimming took 6 bases from V and 7 from J; bases not matched to a gene: 15. Looked up from germline, CDR1 is MNHEY and CDR2 is SMNVEV (reference sequence). The DNA of the CDR3 is TGTGCCAGCAGCTTTGTCCCGATCGGACAGGGGGGCCAGCCCCAGCATTTT. Translating it yields CASSFVPIGQGGQPQHF.

The chain couples TRBV5-1 to TRBJ2-1, with D tentatively TRBD2 (6 bases). Germline V gene data show CDR1 as SGHRS and CDR2 as YFSETQ. The CDR3 runs to 14 residues. Trimming stripped 0 bases from V and 7 bases from J, with 11 bases between. This chain's CDR3 is CASSLAGRPNEQFF. The CDR3 nucleotides are TGCGCCAGCAGCTTGGCAGGGAGGCCTAATGAGCAGTTCTTC.

This clone has a single count. The chain couples TRBV5-1 to TRBJ2-7; 15 bases align to TRBD2. CDR1 and CDR2 (germline): SGHRS, YFSETQ. V shed 4 bases, J shed 2 bases, and the junction held 13 bases outside the gene matches. This CDR3 has 19 amino acids. The CDR3 loop reads CASSQPGLAGGPSTYEQYF. In DNA, the CDR3 is TGCGCCAGCAGCCAACCGGGACTAGCGGGAGGTCCCTCCACCTACGAGCAGTACTTC.

This sequence joins TRBV18 and TRBJ1-5; maybe TRBD1 (5 bases). V was clipped by 6 bases and J by 9 bases, with 18 bases between them. The CDR3 length is 14 residues. Germline-derived CDR1 and CDR2 are KGHSH and LQKENI. CDR3 region: CASSPGTDPRPQHF. DNA of the CDR3: TGTGCCAGCTCTCCCGGGACGGACCCAAGGCCCCAGCATTTT.

A word on this clone: One end of the junction does not line up with germline, which may come from a read error. The gene calls are TRBV19 and TRBJ2-7; tentative D call: TRBD1 (6 bases). The length of the CDR3 is 13 residues. Germline lookup yields CDR1 LNHDA and CDR2 SQIVND (reference sequence). This CDR3 reads CVSMADSSYEQYF. The CDR3 region has the DNA TGTGTCAGTATGGCGGACAGCTCCTACGAGCAGTACTTC. Full variable domain (remainder filled in from reference TRBV19 and TRBJ2-7): DGGITQSPKYLFRKEGQNVTLSCEQNLNHDAMYWYRQDPGQGLRLIYYSQIVNDFQKGDIAEGYSVSREKKESFPLTVTSAQKNPTAFYLCVSMADSSYEQYFGPGTRLTVT.

The V and J genes are TRBV30 and TRBJ2-5, with TRBD2 as a possible D gene (6 bases). The CDR3 runs 12 residues. V was cut by 4 bases and J by 2 bases, with 8 bases left in between. Germline CDR1 and CDR2: GTSNPN and SVGIG (reference sequence). CDR3 loop: CAWNREQETQYF. For the CDR3, the DNA is TGTGCCTGGAACCGGGAGCAAGAGACCCAGTACTTC. Full variable domain (outside the CDR3, taken from reference TRBV30 and TRBJ2-5): SQTIHQWPATLVQPVGSPLSLECTVEGTSNPNLYWYRQAAGRGLQLLFYSVGIGQISSEVPQNLSASRPQDRQFILSSKKLLLSDSGFYLCAWNREQETQYFGPGTRLLVL.

This CDR3 reads CASSTTGGGYEQYF. The DNA of the CDR3 is TGTGCCAGCAGTACAACAGGGGGCGGCTACGAGCAGTACTTC. The chain employs TRBV6-5 and TRBJ2-7; TRBD1 agrees at 9 bases. Trimming removed 5 bases from V and 3 bases from J; junction bases left unmatched: 5. Germline V gene data show CDR1 as MNHEY and CDR2 as SVGAGI. The CDR3 spans 14 residues.

The CDR3 region has the DNA TGTGCCAGCAGTTACCAAGTGGACACCGGGGAGCTGTTTTTT. Its protein is CASSYQVDTGELFF. The rearrangement joins TRBV6-6 to TRBJ2-2; no definite D call. Germline CDR1 and CDR2: MNHNY and SVGAGI (reference sequence). CDR3 size: 14 residues. V was pared by 2 bases and J by 3 bases, with 7 bases between.

This clone was picked up a small number of times. V is TRBV5-1 and J is TRBJ2-2, with 8 bases that match TRBD1. There are 14 residues in the CDR3. Per the germline V gene, CDR1 is SGHRS and CDR2 is YFSETQ. V trimming: 4 bases; J trimming: 7 bases; junction bases outside the gene matches: 6. The CDR3 loop is CASSTDREHGELFF. CDR3 nucleotides: TGCGCCAGCAGCACGGACAGGGAGCACGGGGAGCTGTTTTTT.

The rearrangement links TRBV30 to TRBJ2-1; 8 nucleotides match TRBD1. The V gene end was trimmed by 8 bases and the J gene end by 2 bases; junction bases not matched to a gene: 11. This CDR3 spans 15 amino acids. In germline, CDR1 is GTSNPN, CDR2 SVGIG (reference sequence). CDR3 nucleotide sequence: TGTGCCCGCAGCAGGGGGCGCGGGGCCTACAATGAGCAGTTCTTC. It yields the protein CARSRGRGAYNEQFF.

CDR3 loop: CASTLGQGRQETQYF. The CDR3 DNA is TGTGCCAGCACCCTGGGACAGGGGAGGCAAGAGACCCAGTACTTC. This chain connects TRBV2 to TRBJ2-5, with 10 bases aligning to TRBD1. CDR3 length: 15 amino acids. Looked up from germline, CDR1 is SNHLY and CDR2 is FYNNEI. Germline trimming cut 7 bases from V and 2 bases from J; bases unmatched to any gene: 7.

A few counts support this clone. The chain recombines TRBV5-1 with TRBJ2-3; 11 positions agree with TRBD2. V lost 3 bases to trimming and J lost 4 bases; unmatched junction nucleotides: 4. CDR1 SGHRS and CDR2 YFSETQ come from the germline V gene. The length of the CDR3 is 15 residues. The DNA for the CDR3 is TGCGCCAGCAGCTCGGAGGGACTAGCGGCAGATACGCAGTATTTT. It codes for CASSSEGLAADTQYF.

This clone has more than one count but fewer than ten. The chain has TRBV18 and TRBJ1-3, with 10 bases identical to TRBD1. The CDR3 is 16 amino acids. The ends lost 6 bases at V and 4 bases at J; junction bases unmatched: 9. Germline V gene lookup returns CDR1 KGHSH and CDR2 LQKENI. The CDR3 DNA reads TGTGCCAGCTCGCAGCGACAGGGGGCAGACGGAAACACCATATATTTT. Amino acids: CASSQRQGADGNTIYF. The whole variable domain, filled in from reference TRBV18 and TRBJ1-3, reads NAGVMQNPRHLVRRRGQEARLRCSPMKGHSHVYWYRQLPEEGLKFMVYLQKENIIDESGMPKERFSAEFPKEGPSILRIQQVVRGDSAAYFCASSQRQGADGNTIYFGEGSWLTVV.

The chain uses TRBV7-2 and TRBJ2-7; TRBD1 might be the D (6 bases). Looked up from germline, CDR1 is SGHTA and CDR2 is FQGNSA. The CDR3 totals 14 residues. Trimming removed 2 bases at V and 0 bases at J, with 8 bases between. The CDR3 nucleotides read TGTGCCAGCAGCTTATACAGGGCCTCCTACGAGCAGTACTTC. Its translation: CASSLYRASYEQYF.

The gene calls are TRBV6-6 and TRBJ1-1; unclear D gene. The ends were cut back, 5 bases at V and 4 bases at J, with 17 bases in the middle. Per germline, CDR1 MNHNY and CDR2 SVGAGI (reference sequence). This CDR3 has 15 residues. CDR3 bases: TGTGCCAGCAGTCGCCCTTCACGGGAAGGCACTGAAGCTTTCTTT. As protein: CASSRPSREGTEAFF.